This T cell receptor (beta chain) is drawn from a study of a mutant IDH1 vaccine in newly diagnosed glioma. As to time point: baseline, week 1 (first vaccination visit). Stated treatment: pre-vaccination baseline after standard-of-care therapy. TCRdb's table, derived via immunoSEQ multiplex PCR, lists solely in-frame clones and lacks some. The table records 92,000 or so clones, about four fifths of them present only once. There are 14 residues in the CDR3. CDR1 is SGHDT and CDR2 is YYEEEE in the germline V gene. Trimming pared 0 bases from V and 7 bases from J, leaving 13 bases between. The rearrangement joins TRBV5-6 to TRBJ2-5, with D maybe TRBD1 (5 bases). The clonotype was recovered from a man in his forties or fifties with glioma. Some clones in this sample may be carry-over from other donors' samples. The starting material was PBMCs, obtained from a glioma patient treated with radiotherapy, temozolomide or both. CDR3 region: CASSLGQGSVTQYF. The CDR3 coding sequence is TGTGCCAGCAGCTTGGGGCAGGGCTCGGTGACCCAGTACTTC. The complete variable domain, with remaining parts taken from reference TRBV5-6 and TRBJ2-5, reads DAGVTQSPTHLIKTRGQQVTLRCSPKSGHDTVSWYQQALGQGPQFIFQYYEEEERQRGNFPDRFSGHQFPNYSSELNVNALLLGDSALYLCASSLGQGSVTQYFGPGTRLLVL.